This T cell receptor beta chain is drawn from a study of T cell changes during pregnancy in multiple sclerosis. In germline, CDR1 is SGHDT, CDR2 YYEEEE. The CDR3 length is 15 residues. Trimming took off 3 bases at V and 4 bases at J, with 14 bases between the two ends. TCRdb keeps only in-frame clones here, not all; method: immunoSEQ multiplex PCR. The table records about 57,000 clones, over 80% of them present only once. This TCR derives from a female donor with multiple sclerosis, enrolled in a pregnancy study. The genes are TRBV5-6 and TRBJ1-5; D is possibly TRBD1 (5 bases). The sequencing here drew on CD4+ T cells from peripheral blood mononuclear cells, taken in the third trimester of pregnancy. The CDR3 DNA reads TGTGCCAGCAGCTACTTTGACAGACCTAATCAGCCCCAGCATTTT. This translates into CASSYFDRPNQPQHF. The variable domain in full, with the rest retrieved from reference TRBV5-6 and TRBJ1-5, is DAGVTQSPTHLIKTRGQQVTLRCSPKSGHDTVSWYQQALGQGPQFIFQYYEEEERQRGNFPDRFSGHQFPNYSSELNVNALLLGDSALYLCASSYFDRPNQPQHFGDGTRLSIL.